The 10 T cell receptor beta chains below were found in one sample sequenced in a study of Ad26.COV2.S vaccination and SARS-CoV-2 variants. Treatment described: 19 received Ad26.COV2.S at low or high dose, single or two shots; 5 received placebo; per-sample allocation not given. Samples came from day 63 after the first vaccine or placebo injection. Measured with immunoSEQ multiplex PCR; TCRdb has only the in-frame clones, and not every one. The table has roughly 700,000 clones, 89% seen once; the top ten hold about 1.5%. The sample here was peripheral blood, taken in a trial of Ad26.COV2.S vaccine versus placebo. The receptors stem from a person between 18 and 65 years old who received the Ad26.COV2.S COVID-19 vaccine or a placebo.

The V gene is TRBV10-2, the J gene TRBJ1-1; unclear D gene. Trimming stripped 11 bases from V and 2 bases from J, with 12 bases between. Germline V gene sequence: CDR1 WSHSY, CDR2 SAAADI. The CDR3 has 12 residues. The CDR3 protein is CARPPSNTEAFF. DNA of the CDR3: TGCGCCCGCCCCCCAAGCAACACTGAAGCTTTCTTT.

The CDR3 region has the DNA TGTGCCAGCAGTTCCCTCGACAGGATAGACTATGGCTACACCTTC. As protein: CASSSLDRIDYGYTF. V and J are TRBV27 and TRBJ1-2; the D gene is possibly TRBD1 (6 bases). The CDR3 is 15 residues long. Trimming shortened V by 4 bases and J by 3 bases, and 15 bases separated the two germline ends. CDR1 and CDR2 from the germline V gene are MNHEY and SMNVEV (reference sequence).

The chain is built from TRBV27 and TRBJ1-6, with TRBD1 matching 7 bases. Germline V gene lookup returns CDR1 MNHEY and CDR2 SMNVEV (reference sequence). The CDR3 length is 14 residues. Losses at the gene ends were 5 bases for V and 8 bases for J; bases not matched to a gene: 6. CDR3 loop: CASSTTGEYSPLHF. The CDR3 nucleotides read TGTGCCAGCAGTACTACAGGGGAGTATTCACCCCTCCACTTT.

The chain employs TRBV6-1 and TRBJ1-2, with 9 bases identical to TRBD1. This CDR3 comprises 17 residues. The germline gives CDR1 MNHNS, CDR2 SASEGT. The ends lost 3 bases at V and 7 bases at J; junction bases unmatched: 15. For the CDR3, the DNA is TGTGCCAGCAGTGACTACGCCCTACAGGGGGCGAGGAGTGGCTACACCTTC. It translates to CASSDYALQGARSGYTF.

The chain uses TRBV7-2 and TRBJ2-5; D not certain. Germline loops: CDR1 SGHTA, CDR2 FQGNSA. V was clipped by 4 bases and J by 2 bases, with 8 bases between them. This CDR3 contains 13 residues. The CDR3 DNA sequence: TGTGCCAGCAGCTCTTTTCGGCAAGAGACCCAGTACTTC. This codes for CASSSFRQETQYF. Full variable domain (missing parts from reference TRBV7-2 and TRBJ2-5): GAGVSQSPSNKVTEKGKDVELRCDPISGHTALYWYRQSLGQGLEFLIYFQGNSAPDKSGLPSDRFSAERTGGSVSTLTIQRTQQEDSAVYLCASSSFRQETQYFGPGTRLLVL.

This clone came up a few times. The gene calls are TRBV6-2 or TRBV6-3 and TRBJ1-5; 9 bases align to TRBD1. V shed 3 bases, J shed 4 bases, and the junction held 7 bases outside the gene matches. The CDR3 spans 16 residues. Germline V gives CDR1 MNHEY, CDR2 SVGEGT. DNA for the CDR3: TGTGCCAGCAGTTATTCCGGGACAGGGATTAATCAGCCCCAGCATTTT. It translates to CASSYSGTGINQPQHF.

The rearrangement links TRBV18 to TRBJ1-1; tentatively, D is TRBD1 (5 bases). In germline, CDR1 is KGHSH, CDR2 LQKENI. V was trimmed by 5 bases and J by 1 base, leaving 17 bases between them. The CDR3 is made up of 16 amino acids. CDR3 DNA: TGTGCCAGCTCATCGGGGAAAGGGGTTACGAACACTGAAGCTTTCTTT. This sequence encodes CASSSGKGVTNTEAFF.

The chain is built from TRBV4-2 and TRBJ2-1; D perhaps matches TRBD2 (7 bases). The V gene's germline CDR1 is LGHNA and CDR2 YNFKEQ. Between the trimmed V and J ends, which lost 0 bases and 10 bases, there was a span of 19 bases. CDR3 length: 16 residues. Here the CDR3 DNA reads TGTGCCAGCAGCCAAGAGGGGCCCTTTAGGGGGGGAGAGCAGTTCTTC. The encoded protein is CASSQEGPFRGGEQFF.

V usage is TRBV5-1 and J usage is TRBJ2-6; tentatively, D is TRBD1 or TRBD2 (5 bases each). V was clipped by 4 bases and J by 0 bases, with 11 bases between them. Germline V gene sequence: CDR1 SGHRS, CDR2 YFSETQ. This CDR3 has 16 residues. CDR3: CASSMDTSSGANVLTF. CDR3 in DNA: TGCGCCAGCAGCATGGACACTAGCTCTGGGGCCAACGTCCTGACTTTC.

Only one count was recorded for this clone. This rearrangement joins TRBV9 to TRBJ1-1, with a possible D match to TRBD1 (6 bases). The CDR3 spans 14 residues. CDR1 and CDR2 from the germline V gene are SGDLS and YYNGEE. V was cut by 4 bases and J by 1 base, with 11 bases left in between. The CDR3 region is CASSTRGGNTEAFF. The DNA for the CDR3 is TGTGCCAGCAGCACGAGAGGGGGGAACACTGAAGCTTTCTTT.